Detailed here is one TCR beta chain. Its specificity is not known. This sample is drawn from a study of cytomegalovirus exposure and HLA in healthy donors. In the study overall: Approximately 200 million T cells yielded 117 million unique TCR beta sequences in earlier analysis. HLA-typed donors were the source of about 85 million unique TCRs, which an early data release held.

Whole-study findings and limits: A later analysis reportedly found that, within productive TCRs, an Asian-associated ancestry cluster had fewer N-insertions than the mean observed across the approximately 600 donors. Later analysis identified a missense DCLRE1C variant that was linked to TCR beta V- and J-gene trimming.

The study ran its PCR with 60 Vbeta and 13 Jbeta primers. Profiling relied on immunoSEQ multiplex PCR, and the TCRdb table lists in-frame clones only, not all of them. Found here are fewer than 200,000 clones, 80% of them singletons; the top ten hold 4.5%. The TCR originated in a woman aged 45 to 65 in good health and CMV-seropositive. Material for sequencing was PBMCs.

CDR3 nucleotides: TGCGCCAGCAGCCGTTTGGACCCTAGGGGGACTGAAGCTTTCTTT. Translated: CASSRLDPRGTEAFF. The V and J genes are TRBV5-1 and TRBJ1-1; possibly TRBD1 for D (6 bases). The V and J ends lost 4 bases and 5 bases respectively, with 18 bases between them. CDR1 is SGHRS and CDR2 is YFSETQ in the germline V gene. The CDR3 totals 15 residues.